These 9 T cell receptor beta chains were sequenced from one sample in a study of T cells in Graves' hyperthyroidism and ophthalmopathy (dated by TCRdb to between 2017 and 2020). The library relied on multiplex PCR. The instrument given in TCRdb is Illumina HiSeq 2000. Amplification of TCR beta CDR3 regions was carried out from RNA transcripts. The first round of RT-PCR for the TCR CDR3 was performed with the HTBI primer set and the Qiagen OneStep RT-PCR kit. TCRdb applied fastp at Q25 and MiXCR to the public reads, then kept only in-frame beta chains. For every CDR3 protein sequence, its rows merge into one entry that carries the most common genes and DNA. In this sample the table shows 350,000 or so distinct CDR3 sequences, 15% to 20% of which occur a single time. The biggest ten clones account for about 14% of the sample. The material sequenced was blood. These receptors originate from a middle-aged woman with Graves' ophthalmopathy.

This clonotype was observed many times. The chain employs TRBV5-1 and TRBJ2-7, with TRBD2 matching 8 bases. The CDR3 is 16 residues long. CDR1 SGHRS and CDR2 YFSETQ come from the germline V gene. V lost 1 base and J lost 5; bases outside the gene matches: 11. The CDR3 nucleotides are TGCGCCAGCAGCTTGCCGAAAGCGGGAGTGGGCCACGAGCAGTACTTC. Residues: CASSLPKAGVGHEQYF. The variable domain in full, completed from reference TRBV5-1 and TRBJ2-7, reads KAGVTQTPRYLIKTRGQQVTLSCSPISGHRSVSWYQQTPGQGLQFLFEYFSETQRNKGNFPGRFSGRQFSNSRSEMNVSTLELGDSALYLCASSLPKAGVGHEQYFGPGTRLTVT.

The gene calls are TRBV12-3 or TRBV12-4 and TRBJ2-7; 13 bases are a match to TRBD2. V lost 4 bases, J lost 1 base, and 4 bases stayed unmatched. CDR3 length equals 16 residues. Here the CDR3 DNA reads TGTGCCAGCAGTTCAGGGACTAGCGGGGATTCCTACGAGCAGTACTTC. This encodes CASSSGTSGDSYEQYF.

This sequence joins TRBV20-1 and TRBJ2-5, with TRBD1 matching 10 bases. The J segment lost 5 bases and the V segment lost 6 bases, leaving 6 bases of the junction unmatched. The V gene's germline CDR1 is DFQATT and CDR2 SNEGSKA (reference sequence). The CDR3 is made up of 13 amino acids. CDR3 amino acids: CSARQGARETQYF. In nucleotides, the CDR3 is TGCAGTGCCCGACAGGGGGCCCGTGAGACCCAGTACTTC.

In this sample, this clonotype turned up many times. This chain's CDR3 is CSARDAQPSGDQETQYF. The CDR3 nucleotides read TGCAGTGCTAGAGACGCCCAACCTAGCGGGGACCAAGAGACCCAGTACTTC. The chain links TRBV20-1 to TRBJ2-5, with TRBD2 identical over 9 bases. Germline V gene sequence: CDR1 DFQATT, CDR2 SNEGSKA (reference sequence). This CDR3 has 17 residues. The trim removed 0 bases at V and 0 bases at J, leaving 8 bases unmatched.

The gene calls are TRBV28 and TRBJ2-7, with 7 bases aligning to TRBD2. The germline CDR1 and CDR2 sequences are MDHEN and SYDVKM. The CDR3 runs 14 residues. Trimming cost V 10 bases and J 3 bases; bases outside gene matches: 12. The CDR3 DNA follows: TGTGCCACCGAGCACGGATCGGGGGGCTACGAGCAGTACTTC. Translated, it gives CATEHGSGGYEQYF.

This clonotype was counted many times. The gene calls are TRBV19 and TRBJ1-2; D unresolved. The CDR3 length is 13 residues. CDR1 is LNHDA and CDR2 is SQIVND in the germline V gene (reference sequence). V was shortened by 4 bases and J by 1 base, with 7 bases between the two germline ends. Here the CDR3 DNA reads TGTGCCAGTAGTAAATTACTTAACTATGGCTACACCTTC. Protein: CASSKLLNYGYTF.

V gene TRBV7-3 combines with J gene TRBJ2-7; TRBD2 agrees at 13 bases. This CDR3 has 14 residues. The junction had 7 bases not matched to a gene; V was cut back by 8 bases and J by 6 bases. Germline loops: CDR1 SGHTA, CDR2 FQGTGA. The CDR3, as DNA: TGTGCCAGCCAGTCGGGACTAGCGGGGAGCGAGCAGTACTTC. This encodes CASQSGLAGSEQYF.

In this sample, this clonotype turned up a few times. The V call is TRBV3-1, the J call TRBJ1-1; D gene uncertain. Trimming pared 1 base from V and 7 bases from J, leaving 13 bases between. CDR3 length: 14 amino acids. Germline V gene sequence: CDR1 LGHDT, CDR2 YNNKEL (reference sequence). The DNA for the CDR3 is TGTGCCAGCAGCCAAGGAACAGCCATCATTGAAGCTTTCTTT. Its protein is CASSQGTAIIEAFF.

This clonotype was recorded at least ten times. The chain is built from TRBV24-1 and TRBJ1-5; maybe TRBD1 (6 bases). Germline values: CDR1 KGHDR, CDR2 SFDVKD. This CDR3 has 15 amino acids. V gave up 12 bases and J gave up 5 bases, with 22 bases separating them. The CDR3 protein is CAQRTEPPNYQPQHF. DNA of the CDR3: TGTGCCCAAAGGACAGAACCTCCCAATTATCAGCCCCAGCATTTT.